The 7 T cell receptor beta chains below all came from one sample that was sequenced in a study of cytomegalovirus exposure and HLA in healthy donors. PCR amplification relied on 60 Vbeta primers (plus 13 Jbeta primers). TCRdb's table, derived via immunoSEQ multiplex PCR, lists solely in-frame clones and lacks some. This table has about 140,000 clones, approximately 82% appearing once. Specimen: PBMCs. The receptors stem from a man aged 18 to 29 in good health and CMV-seropositive.

In this sample, this clone turned up a few times. The V gene is TRBV7-9, the J gene TRBJ1-2; D unclear. V was trimmed by 0 bases and J by 4 bases, leaving 9 bases between them. Germline CDR1 is SEHNR and CDR2 is FQNEAQ (reference sequence). This CDR3 is 14 amino acids long. The CDR3 DNA is TGTGCCAGCAGCTTAGCTGGCGGAATCTATGGCTACACCTTC. This translates into CASSLAGGIYGYTF.

V usage is TRBV6-5 and J usage is TRBJ1-2, with TRBD1 identical over 8 bases. The length of the CDR3 is 15 residues. In germline, CDR1 is MNHEY, CDR2 SVGAGI. Trimming took 2 bases from V and 8 from J; bases not matched to a gene: 10. The CDR3 DNA reads as TGTGCCAGCAGTTACATCCCGGGACAGGAGGGCGGCTACACCTTC. This translates into CASSYIPGQEGGYTF.

The V gene is TRBV18, the J gene TRBJ1-2; 9 bases are a match to TRBD1. This CDR3 is built from 15 residues. The V gene end was trimmed by 3 bases and the J gene end by 5 bases; junction bases not matched to a gene: 7. Germline V gives CDR1 KGHSH, CDR2 LQKENI. CDR3 in DNA: TGTGCCAGCTCACCCTCCGACAGGGGGAATTATGGCTACACCTTC. Its translation is CASSPSDRGNYGYTF.

The rearrangement links TRBV28 to TRBJ1-5; 8 bases align to TRBD1. Germline V gene data show CDR1 as MDHEN and CDR2 as SYDVKM. CDR3 size: 14 residues. The V and J ends lost 7 bases and 6 bases, in that order; junction bases with no gene match: 8. In nucleotides, the CDR3 is TGTGCCAGCACCCCCGCGGACAGGGCTCAGCCCCAGCATTTT. Amino acids: CASTPADRAQPQHF.

The rearrangement uses TRBV7-3 and TRBJ2-7; TRBD2 matches at 10 bases. From germline, CDR1 is SGHTA and CDR2 FQGTGA. The CDR3 sequence is 15 residues long. V lost 4 bases and J lost 3; bases outside the gene matches: 6. CDR3 protein: CASSSTSGDIYEQYF. The CDR3 nucleotides read TGTGCCAGCAGCTCTACTAGCGGGGATATCTACGAGCAGTACTTC.

This chain uses TRBV9 with TRBJ2-1; 16 bases align to TRBD2. J gave up 10 bases and V 2 bases, and 6 bases lay outside the gene matches. The germline V gene has CDR1 SGDLS and CDR2 YYNGEE. The CDR3 has 16 amino acids. The CDR3 sequence: CASSVGTSGRDLEQFF. CDR3 DNA sequence: TGTGCCAGCAGCGTTGGGACTAGCGGGAGGGACCTAGAGCAGTTCTTC.

This chain uses TRBV5-1 with TRBJ2-5; 9 bases line up with TRBD1. V gave up 4 bases and J gave up 2 bases; unmatched junction bases: 6. The germline gives CDR1 SGHRS, CDR2 YFSETQ. CDR3 length equals 15 residues. CDR3 nucleotide sequence: TGCGCCAGCAGCCGGACGGGACAGGGACAAGAGACCCAGTACTTC. Translating it yields CASSRTGQGQETQYF.